The present TCR beta chain was sequenced within a study of technical replicates of blood from a handful of donors. The CDR3 spans 16 residues. Germline CDR1 and CDR2: SGHDT and YYEEEE. V was clipped by 3 bases and J by 1 base, with 13 bases between them. Sequenced by immunoSEQ multiplex PCR; TCRdb stores in-frame clones only, minus some. The sample has around 97,000 clones; approximately 96% are singletons. This TCR was recovered from a human donor in good health. Sequencing input: T cells isolated from PBMCs. The rearrangement uses TRBV5-6 and TRBJ2-2; D is perhaps TRBD1 (6 bases). The CDR3 protein is CASSWWLTGNTGELFF. The CDR3 nucleotides are TGTGCCAGCAGCTGGTGGTTGACAGGGAACACCGGGGAGCTGTTTTTT.